A single sample gave rise to the 26 T cell receptor beta chains below, sequenced in a study of identical twins. MiXCR, applied by TCRdb to the 5' RACE reads, yields one record per CDR3 protein. The repertoire holds 260,000 or so distinct CDR3 sequences, with 6% to 8.5% as singletons. The sample was also reused in another study, on yellow fever vaccine responses in identical twins.

Sequencing used CD8+ T cells sorted from blood. The origin of the receptors is a woman between 18 and 30 years old in good health.

This clonotype was seen many times. The chain recombines TRBV4-2 with TRBJ2-1; D remains ambiguous. The V and J ends lost 0 bases and 0 bases respectively, with 12 bases between them. CDR3 length equals 17 residues. CDR1 and CDR2 (germline): LGHNA, YNFKEQ. CDR3 amino acids: CASSQDEAASSYNEQFF. CDR3 DNA: TGTGCCAGCAGCCAAGATGAGGCGGCTAGCTCCTACAATGAGCAGTTCTTC.

J is TRBJ2-2 and V is TRBV5-1; TRBD1 might be the D (6 bases). Looked up from germline, CDR1 is SGHRS and CDR2 is YFSETQ. The V end lost 0 bases, the J end lost 0 bases, and 18 bases lay between the germline ends. CDR3 length: 19 residues. As DNA, the CDR3 is TGCGCCAGCAGCTTGGCCGCCGGAACAGGGACCCCGAACACCGGGGAGCTGTTTTTT. It is translated as CASSLAAGTGTPNTGELFF.

The V gene is TRBV27, the J gene TRBJ1-1; 7 bases agree with TRBD1. This CDR3 contains 14 residues. V shed 5 bases, J shed 2 bases, and the junction held 5 bases outside the gene matches. Germline loops: CDR1 MNHEY, CDR2 SMNVEV (reference sequence). CDR3 sequence (DNA): TGTGCCAGCAGTCCGGGACAGCACAACACTGAAGCTTTCTTT. Translating gives CASSPGQHNTEAFF.

This clonotype has a count of ten or more. The chain has TRBV5-1 and TRBJ1-2; no definite D call. Trimming left V 5 bases short and J 3 bases short, with 14 bases between. The CDR3 covers 14 residues. CDR1 and CDR2 (germline): SGHRS, YFSETQ. The CDR3 nucleotides are TGCGCCAGCAGTCAGGAGGGCCGATACTATGGCTACACCTTC. Its translation is CASSQEGRYYGYTF. The variable domain in full, completed from reference TRBV5-1 and TRBJ1-2, reads KAGVTQTPRYLIKTRGQQVTLSCSPISGHRSVSWYQQTPGQGLQFLFEYFSETQRNKGNFPGRFSGRQFSNSRSEMNVSTLELGDSALYLCASSQEGRYYGYTFGSGTRLTVV.

There are a few counts of this clonotype. The gene calls are TRBV5-1 and TRBJ2-5, with 8 nucleotides matching TRBD1. V gave up 2 bases and J gave up 2 bases; unmatched junction bases: 5. Per the germline V gene, CDR1 is SGHRS and CDR2 is YFSETQ. This CDR3 is built from 15 residues. This CDR3 is CASSLIRDRQETQYF. In nucleotides, the CDR3 is TGCGCCAGCAGCTTAATCCGGGACAGGCAAGAGACCCAGTACTTC.

This clonotype has just a few counts. The CDR3 reads CASSPRTMGTEAFF. The DNA of the CDR3 is TGCGCCAGCAGCCCACGGACTATGGGAACTGAAGCTTTCTTT. This chain joins TRBV4-1 and TRBJ1-1; no firm D call. CDR1 is MGHRA and CDR2 is YSYEKL in the germline V gene. The CDR3 spans 14 residues. Trimming took 4 bases from V and 5 from J, leaving 14 bases between them.

The DNA of the CDR3 is TGCAGTGCTAGAGATGGAGCGGGAGGGCCGAGAGATACGCAGTATTTT. Translated, it gives CSARDGAGGPRDTQYF. This chain links TRBV20-1 with TRBJ2-3; 10 bases align to TRBD2. The CDR3 has 16 residues. Germline CDR1 DFQATT, CDR2 SNEGSKA (reference sequence). Trimming took 0 bases from V and 5 from J; bases not matched to a gene: 8.

This clonotype has ten or more counts. The chain combines TRBV2 with TRBJ2-7; D might be TRBD1 (5 bases). The CDR3 runs to 16 residues. Per germline, CDR1 SNHLY and CDR2 FYNNEI. Deletions cut 1 base from V and 2 bases from J, with 15 bases between. This CDR3 reads CASSEGPDISTYEQYF. CDR3 in DNA: TGTGCCAGCAGTGAAGGGCCGGACATCTCTACCTACGAGCAGTACTTC.

V usage is TRBV3-1 and J usage is TRBJ2-7; no reliable D call. The CDR3 runs 17 residues. The germline V and J ends were trimmed by 1 base and 0 bases, with 16 bases remaining between them. Per the germline V gene, CDR1 is LGHDT and CDR2 is YNNKEL (reference sequence). The CDR3 sequence: CASSQGFLDQSSYEQYF. DNA for the CDR3: TGTGCCAGCAGCCAAGGGTTCCTGGACCAGAGCTCCTACGAGCAGTACTTC.

This clonotype was seen only a few times. J is TRBJ2-7 and V is TRBV4-2, with 10 bases aligning to TRBD2. The CDR3 runs to 20 residues. V trimming: 4 bases; J trimming: 2 bases; junction bases outside the gene matches: 20. CDR1 LGHNA and CDR2 YNFKEQ come from the germline V gene. CDR3 in amino acids: CASSPTPQGRTSGNTYEQYF. The CDR3 DNA reads TGTGCCAGCAGCCCCACCCCCCAGGGGCGCACTAGCGGGAACACCTACGAGCAGTACTTC.

This chain uses TRBV7-2 with TRBJ2-7, with 8 bases matching TRBD1. Trimming took 9 bases from V and 2 from J; bases not matched to a gene: 9. The CDR3 totals 14 residues. Germline lookup yields CDR1 SGHTA and CDR2 FQGNSA. The CDR3 DNA follows: TGTGCCAGTAAGAACAGGGGGGAAGCCTACGAGCAGTACTTC. Its protein is CASKNRGEAYEQYF.

This clonotype has only a few counts. This chain links TRBV9 with TRBJ2-5, with D tentatively TRBD2 (6 bases). CDR1 is SGDLS and CDR2 is YYNGEE in the germline V gene. V dropped 0 bases and J dropped 5 bases, with 14 bases sitting between them. The CDR3 totals 15 residues. The CDR3 loop is CASSVGGNPRETQYF. CDR3 nucleotide sequence: TGTGCCAGCAGCGTAGGCGGGAACCCTCGGGAGACCCAGTACTTC.

This clonotype was recorded a few times. The gene calls are TRBV20-1 and TRBJ2-5, with D possibly being TRBD1 (6 bases). In germline, CDR1 is DFQATT, CDR2 SNEGSKA (reference sequence). Trimming stripped 7 bases from V and 0 bases from J, with 12 bases between. The CDR3 is 13 residues long. CDR3 nucleotide sequence: TGCAGTGGCCAGGACAGATACCAAGAGACCCAGTACTTC. Its translation is CSGQDRYQETQYF.

This chain connects TRBV5-1 to TRBJ1-2; D unresolved. Germline V gene lookup returns CDR1 SGHRS and CDR2 YFSETQ. Trimming left V 9 bases short and J 7 bases short, with 22 bases between. The CDR3 spans 14 residues. Here the CDR3 reads CAMRDSPLRGGYTF. CDR3 DNA sequence: TGCGCCATGCGGGATTCGCCTTTACGGGGTGGCTACACCTTC. The full variable domain, its missing parts supplied by reference TRBV5-1 and TRBJ1-2, is KAGVTQTPRYLIKTRGQQVTLSCSPISGHRSVSWYQQTPGQGLQFLFEYFSETQRNKGNFPGRFSGRQFSNSRSEMNVSTLELGDSALYLCAMRDSPLRGGYTFGSGTRLTVV.

J is TRBJ2-3 and V is TRBV3-1; possibly TRBD1 for D (6 bases). Germline lookup yields CDR1 LGHDT and CDR2 YNNKEL (reference sequence). The CDR3 covers 16 residues. The V gene lost 4 bases and the J gene lost 4 bases, with 18 bases spanning the gap. CDR3 residues: CASSRTIGGLADTQYF. DNA of the CDR3: TGTGCCAGCAGCCGAACTATTGGGGGCCTCGCAGATACGCAGTATTTT.

There are many counts of this clonotype. This rearrangement joins TRBV12-3 or TRBV12-4 to TRBJ2-1; D call uncertain. V lost 3 bases, J lost 6 bases, and 3 bases lay in between. The CDR3 covers 11 residues. The CDR3 bases are TGTGCCAGCAGTTTTACCAATGAGCAGTTCTTC. This encodes CASSFTNEQFF.

The chain is built from TRBV5-5 and TRBJ2-7; D possibly corresponds to TRBD2 (5 bases). This CDR3 has 13 amino acids. Trimming pared 9 bases from V and 3 bases from J, leaving 16 bases between. Per the germline V gene, CDR1 is SGHKS and CDR2 is YYEKEE (reference sequence). For the CDR3, the DNA is TGTGCCATCGGCTTGGAGGTGCTCTACGAGCAGTACGTC. As protein: CAIGLEVLYEQYV.

The chain links TRBV9 to TRBJ2-7; 8 nucleotides match TRBD2. V lost 5 bases and J lost 0; bases outside the gene matches: 10. The CDR3 spans 16 residues. CDR1 SGDLS and CDR2 YYNGEE come from the germline V gene. The CDR3 here is CASSPTSGPSSYEQYF. Written as DNA, the CDR3 is TGTGCCAGCAGTCCCACTAGCGGCCCTAGCTCCTACGAGCAGTACTTC.

This clonotype appeared a few times. The chain combines TRBV3-1 with TRBJ2-7; no clear D gene. With 1 base removed from V and 3 bases from J, the gap between germline ends came to 13 bases. The CDR3 length is 15 residues. Germline V CDR1 and CDR2: LGHDT, YNNKEL (reference sequence). The CDR3 DNA is TGTGCCAGCAGCCAAGGGTTAGGCTCCGGCTACGAGCAGTACTTC. Translating gives CASSQGLGSGYEQYF.

In its sample, this clonotype was seen many times. The J gene is TRBJ1-2, the V gene TRBV5-1, with 7 bases that match TRBD1. Trimming took 1 base from V and 2 from J; bases not matched to a gene: 8. Germline lookup yields CDR1 SGHRS and CDR2 YFSETQ. The CDR3 runs to 16 residues. The DNA of the CDR3 is TGCGCCAGCAGCTTGTCCCCGGGACAGTTGAACTATGGCTACACCTTC. This sequence encodes CASSLSPGQLNYGYTF.

This clonotype was found once. The V call is TRBV12-3 or TRBV12-4, the J call TRBJ2-1; TRBD2 aligns across 7 bases. The CDR3 has 14 residues. Trimming removed 4 bases from V and 7 bases from J; junction bases left unmatched: 7. Here the CDR3 DNA reads TGTGCCAGCAGTTCTAACCAGCGGGAAAATGAGCAGTTCTTC. Translated, it gives CASSSNQRENEQFF.

This clonotype showed up many times. The gene calls are TRBV12-3 or TRBV12-4 and TRBJ1-5; no clear D. The length of the CDR3 is 11 residues. Trimming cost V 4 bases and J 3 bases, with 1 base left between them. CDR3 amino acids: CASSYNQPQHF. For the CDR3, the DNA is TGTGCCAGCAGTTACAATCAGCCCCAGCATTTT.

This clonotype was counted many times. The chain employs TRBV12-3 or TRBV12-4 and TRBJ2-1; no firm D call. The V and J ends lost 6 bases and 4 bases respectively, with 7 bases between them. The CDR3 runs 12 residues. CDR3 nucleotides: TGTGCCAGCAGCCCCACGTACAATGAGCAGTTCTTC. Protein sequence: CASSPTYNEQFF.

The J gene is TRBJ2-7, the V gene TRBV5-1; 9 bases are shared with TRBD2. This CDR3 region has 15 residues. Trimming cost V 4 bases and J 4 bases; bases outside gene matches: 9. Looked up from germline, CDR1 is SGHRS and CDR2 is YFSETQ. CDR3 sequence (DNA): TGCGCCAGCAGCCCGGCGGGCGGGAGGGTGTACGAGCAGTACTTC. This gives the protein CASSPAGGRVYEQYF.

In its sample, this clonotype was seen a few times. V is TRBV29-1 and J is TRBJ1-1; weak D call: TRBD1 (5 bases). The CDR3 runs to 11 residues. Per germline, CDR1 SQVTM and CDR2 ANQGSEA. V lost 7 bases and J 5 bases, leaving 11 bases between the germline ends. CDR3 region: CSGLGGTEAFF. CDR3 nucleotide sequence: TGCAGCGGGCTCGGGGGGACTGAAGCTTTCTTT.

This chain links TRBV7-6 with TRBJ2-6; 11 bases align to TRBD1. The CDR3 totals 18 residues. Per the germline V gene, CDR1 is SGHVS and CDR2 is FNYEAQ. Trimming took 4 bases from V and 1 from J; bases not matched to a gene: 6. The chain's CDR3 is CASSSPGQGGSGANVLTF. CDR3 nucleotide sequence: TGTGCCAGCAGCTCCCCGGGACAGGGGGGATCTGGGGCCAACGTCCTGACTTTC.